This record concerns one T cell receptor beta chain sequence. Its target is unknown. The data belong to a study of T cell responses to AZD1222 COVID-19 vaccine. General observations from the study: Regions left unmutated in variants are reportedly the target of nearly half of spike-specific TCRs. Dominant at 160-218 and 743-854, vaccine-associated CD4 TCRs also spanned spike. Clonal diversity was possibly underestimated, and white British individuals and females predominated among donors. Spike-specific TCR breadth and depth went up after people got two AZD1222 doses.

Sequencing was performed with immunoSEQ multiplex PCR; in TCRdb, only in-frame clones are kept and a portion is missing. The sample holds about 100,000 clones, 92% seen once. V lost 2 bases and J 1 base, leaving 8 bases between the germline ends. CDR1 and CDR2 from the germline V gene are KGHSH and LQKENI. The CDR3 is 14 amino acids. This clonotype was obtained from an adult who received the AZD1222 COVID-19 vaccine. V and J are TRBV18 and TRBJ1-1; unclear D gene. This specimen consisted of peripheral blood, obtained 28 days after the second AZD1222 dose. As DNA, the CDR3 is TGTGCCAGCTCACCATTGTCCCAGAACACTGAAGCTTTCTTT. The encoded protein is CASSPLSQNTEAFF.